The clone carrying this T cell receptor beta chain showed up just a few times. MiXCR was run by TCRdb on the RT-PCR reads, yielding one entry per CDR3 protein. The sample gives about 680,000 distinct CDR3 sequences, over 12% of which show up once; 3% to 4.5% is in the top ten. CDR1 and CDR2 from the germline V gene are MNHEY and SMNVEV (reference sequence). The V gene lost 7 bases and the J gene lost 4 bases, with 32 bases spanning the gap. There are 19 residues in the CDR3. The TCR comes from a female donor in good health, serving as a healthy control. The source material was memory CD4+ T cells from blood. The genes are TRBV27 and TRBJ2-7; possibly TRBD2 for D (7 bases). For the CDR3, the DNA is TGTGCCAGCATCGACCTACAGGGTTATTACGAGGGAGGGGATTACGAGCAGTACTTC. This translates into CASIDLQGYYEGGDYEQYF.